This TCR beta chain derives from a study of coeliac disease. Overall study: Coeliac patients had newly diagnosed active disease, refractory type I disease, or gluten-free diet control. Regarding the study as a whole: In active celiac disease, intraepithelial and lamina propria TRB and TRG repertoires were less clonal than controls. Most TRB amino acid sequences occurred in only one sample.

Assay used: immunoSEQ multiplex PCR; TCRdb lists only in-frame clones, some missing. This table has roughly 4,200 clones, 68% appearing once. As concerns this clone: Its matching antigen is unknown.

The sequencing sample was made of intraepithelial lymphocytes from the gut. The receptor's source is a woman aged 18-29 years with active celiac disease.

The CDR3 nucleotides are TGTGCCAGCAGCTTGGCGGGGGGGGAGACCCAGTACTTC. Translated: CASSLAGGETQYF. The V call is TRBV5-6, the J call TRBJ2-5, with TRBD2 matching 8 bases. V lost 0 bases, J lost 5 bases, and 0 bases stayed unmatched. The CDR3 contains 13 residues. Per germline, CDR1 SGHDT and CDR2 YYEEEE.